Below, 20 T cell receptor beta chains from the same sample are listed, as sequenced in a study of T cells in Graves' hyperthyroidism and ophthalmopathy. Amplification of TCR beta CDR3 regions was performed using RNA transcripts as template. First-round RT-PCR targeting the TCR CDR3 was performed with the HTBI primer set. MiXCR, applied by TCRdb to the multiplex PCR reads, yields one record per CDR3 protein. The data contain approximately 49,000 distinct CDR3 sequences, 54% of them seen just once; the ten biggest clones take up 34%. Sequencing was performed on peripheral blood or thyroid tissue (not recorded which). These receptor sequences come from a young man with Graves' hyperthyroidism.

At least ten counts were recorded for this clonotype. The genes are TRBV29-1 and TRBJ2-7, with 9 nucleotides matching TRBD1. In germline, CDR1 is SQVTM, CDR2 ANQGSEA. The CDR3 length is 13 residues. V gave up 4 bases and J gave up 2 bases; unmatched junction bases: 3. CDR3: CSVVGQGPYEQYF. The CDR3 DNA reads TGCAGCGTTGTGGGACAGGGCCCCTACGAGCAGTACTTC.

This clonotype was recorded at least ten times. The chain joins TRBV12-3 or TRBV12-4 to TRBJ1-4; 7 nucleotides agree with TRBD1. This CDR3 has 13 residues. V shed 8 bases and J 4 bases; nucleotides not matched to a gene: 4. This chain's CDR3 is CASQGQFNEKLFF. The CDR3 DNA is TGTGCCAGCCAGGGACAGTTTAATGAAAAACTGTTTTTT.

This clonotype was observed many times. The rearrangement uses TRBV28 and TRBJ1-2; 8 nucleotides align to TRBD1. This CDR3 has 15 residues. Germline V gene data show CDR1 as MDHEN and CDR2 as SYDVKM. Losses at the gene ends were 5 bases for V and 6 bases for J; bases not matched to a gene: 11. CDR3 protein: CASSAHQGAWNGYTF. The DNA for the CDR3 is TGTGCCAGCAGTGCTCATCAGGGGGCGTGGAATGGCTACACCTTC.

This clonotype showed up many times. The chain links TRBV7-3 to TRBJ1-2, with D unclear. The V gene's germline CDR1 is SGHTA and CDR2 FQGTGA. Trimming took 5 bases from V and 2 from J, leaving 12 bases between them. The CDR3 consists of 14 residues. This chain's CDR3 is CASSPRTGNYGYTF. DNA of the CDR3: TGTGCCAGCAGCCCTCGGACCGGCAACTATGGCTACACCTTC. The complete variable domain, with remaining parts taken from reference TRBV7-3 and TRBJ1-2, reads GAGVSQTPSNKVTEKGKYVELRCDPISGHTALYWYRQSLGQGPEFLIYFQGTGAADDSGLPNDRFFAVRPEGSVSTLKIQRTERGDSAVYLCASSPRTGNYGYTFGSGTRLTVV.

On this clonotype itself: One end of the junction does not line up with germline, which may come from a read error. The V call is TRBV9, the J call TRBJ2-7; D gene ambiguous. The CDR3 is made up of 10 amino acids. Germline-derived CDR1 and CDR2 are SGDLS and YYNGEE. For the CDR3, the DNA is TGTGCCAGCAGCGTAGACGGGCAGTCCTTC. It yields the protein CASSVDGQSF.

The chain combines TRBV4-1 with TRBJ1-5, with a tentative D call TRBD1 (6 bases). Trimming cost V 1 base and J 7 bases, with 11 bases left between them. Germline CDR1 and CDR2: MGHRA and YSYEKL. The length of the CDR3 is 14 residues. CDR3 sequence: CASSQAPGAQPQHF. The DNA of the CDR3 is TGCGCCAGCAGCCAAGCCCCAGGGGCACAGCCCCAGCATTTT.

The rearrangement links TRBV12-3 or TRBV12-4 to TRBJ1-4; D uncertain. Trimming took 1 base from V and 8 from J, leaving 8 bases between them. This CDR3 has 13 amino acids. CDR3: CASSLGGWEKLFF. The CDR3 DNA sequence: TGTGCCAGCAGTTTAGGAGGATGGGAAAAACTGTTTTTT.

On this clonotype: As the CDR3 is not closed by the conserved phenylalanine or tryptophan, this likely results from a read error. The limits of the CDR3 on the DNA are not certain, so only TCRdb's listed CDR3 is given. V and J are TRBV9 and TRBJ2-2; the table calls TRBD1, which could not be checked here. Germline V CDR1 and CDR2: SGDLS, YYNGEE. The CDR3 contains 11 residues when both ends are counted. This CDR3 is CASSGGTGTTQ.

This chain uses TRBV15 with TRBJ1-1, with 9 positions matching TRBD1. There are 15 residues in the CDR3. After removal of 2 bases from V and 4 bases from J, the junction contained 5 bases not matched to a gene. The V gene's germline CDR1 is LNHNV and CDR2 YYDKDF (reference sequence). The CDR3: CATSRPGTGSTEAFF. The CDR3 bases are TGTGCCACCAGCAGACCCGGGACAGGGAGCACTGAAGCTTTCTTT.

This clonotype appeared many times. This sequence joins TRBV12-3 or TRBV12-4 and TRBJ1-5; no reliable D call. Trimming pared 3 bases from V and 3 bases from J, leaving 6 bases between. CDR3 length: 13 residues. CDR3 amino acids: CASSFGLNQPQHF. DNA of the CDR3: TGTGCCAGCAGTTTTGGGCTCAATCAGCCCCAGCATTTT.

The chain carries TRBV20-1 and TRBJ1-2; TRBD1 matches 9 bases. CDR1 and CDR2 from the germline V gene are DFQATT and SNEGSKA (reference sequence). Trimming took 1 base from V and 4 from J; bases not matched to a gene: 13. The CDR3 consists of 17 residues. CDR3 DNA sequence: TGCAGTGCTAGAGTATGGTACAGGGGGCGCGAAGGCTATGGCTACACCTTC. Translated, it gives CSARVWYRGREGYGYTF.

This clonotype has ten or more counts. This chain uses TRBV6-5 with TRBJ2-7; D may be TRBD1 (6 bases). CDR3 length: 16 residues. The germline V gene has CDR1 MNHEY and CDR2 SVGAGI. Trimming took 2 bases from V and 0 from J, leaving 14 bases between them. The CDR3 sequence: CASSYAGQTSSYEQYF. CDR3 in DNA: TGTGCCAGCAGTTACGCTGGACAGACGAGCTCCTACGAGCAGTACTTC.

J is TRBJ1-6 and V is TRBV10-2, with 8 positions matching TRBD1. In germline, CDR1 is WSHSY, CDR2 SAAADI. CDR3 length: 15 residues. With 4 bases clipped from V and 7 bases from J, the junction kept 6 bases outside the gene matches. CDR3 bases: TGCGCCAGCAGTGCGGGGACAGGAACGAATTCACCCCTCCACTTT. Translation gives CASSAGTGTNSPLHF.

Notes on this clonotype: Since the CDR3 does not end with the conserved phenylalanine or tryptophan, this likely comes from a read error. The chain recombines TRBV2 with TRBJ1-5; 10 nucleotides agree with TRBD1. This CDR3 contains 16 residues. Germline V lookup: CDR1 SNHLY, CDR2 FYNNEI. V lost 4 bases and J lost 2; bases outside the gene matches: 5. The CDR3 loop reads CASSGGTGVGNQPQHS. CDR3 bases: TGTGCCAGCAGTGGAGGGACAGGGGTTGGCAATCAGCCCCAGCATTCT.

The rearrangement links TRBV7-2 to TRBJ2-5; TRBD2 agrees at 10 bases. CDR1 and CDR2 from the germline V gene are SGHTA and FQGNSA. The CDR3 spans 16 residues. Germline trimming cut 5 bases from V and 4 bases from J; bases unmatched to any gene: 10. CDR3 in amino acids: CASSKSGRLAGETQYF. The CDR3 coding sequence is TGTGCCAGCAGCAAGAGCGGTCGACTAGCGGGAGAGACCCAGTACTTC.

This clonotype appeared once. The gene calls are TRBV7-9 and TRBJ1-6; 11 nucleotides agree with TRBD1. The V gene's germline CDR1 is SEHNR and CDR2 FQNEAQ (reference sequence). The CDR3 runs 14 residues. V shed 6 bases, J shed 9 bases, and the junction held 4 bases outside the gene matches. CDR3 in amino acids: CASSRGTGGSPLHF. CDR3 nucleotides: TGTGCCAGCAGTCGTGGGACAGGGGGTTCACCCCTCCACTTT.

This chain links TRBV15 with TRBJ1-4; D uncertain. Germline-derived CDR1 and CDR2 are LNHNV and YYDKDF (reference sequence). Trimming stripped 6 bases from V and 0 bases from J, with 14 bases between. The CDR3 is 16 residues long. CDR3 residues: CATRTQLGATNEKLFF. The DNA for the CDR3 is TGTGCCACCAGAACCCAATTGGGAGCAACTAATGAAAAACTGTTTTTT.

This clonotype came up many times. V and J are TRBV7-2 and TRBJ2-7, with a tentative D call TRBD1 (5 bases). CDR1 and CDR2 (germline): SGHTA, FQGNSA. The CDR3 extends over 14 amino acids. Trimming stripped 5 bases from V and 0 bases from J, with 11 bases between. The CDR3: CASSPYRTSYEQYF. CDR3 nucleotides: TGTGCCAGCAGCCCCTACAGGACCTCCTACGAGCAGTACTTC.

Within the sample, this clonotype is medium-sized. This rearrangement joins TRBV9 to TRBJ1-1; no clear D gene. CDR1 is SGDLS, CDR2 YYNGEE, per germline. This CDR3 contains 14 residues. The V gene lost 0 bases and the J gene lost 1 base, with 7 bases spanning the gap. CDR3 coding DNA: TGTGCCAGCAGCGTAGGGCCTGAGAACACTGAAGCTTTCTTT. Its protein product is CASSVGPENTEAFF.

This clonotype was counted ten times or more. This rearrangement joins TRBV5-6 to TRBJ2-7; TRBD1 or TRBD2 may be the D gene (5 bases each). This CDR3 comprises 14 residues. The V end lost 0 bases, the J end lost 2 bases, and 9 bases lay between the germline ends. Germline values: CDR1 SGHDT, CDR2 YYEEEE. CDR3 DNA: TGTGCCAGCAGCTTGGGGGACGGGACCTACGAGCAGTACTTC. It yields the protein CASSLGDGTYEQYF.